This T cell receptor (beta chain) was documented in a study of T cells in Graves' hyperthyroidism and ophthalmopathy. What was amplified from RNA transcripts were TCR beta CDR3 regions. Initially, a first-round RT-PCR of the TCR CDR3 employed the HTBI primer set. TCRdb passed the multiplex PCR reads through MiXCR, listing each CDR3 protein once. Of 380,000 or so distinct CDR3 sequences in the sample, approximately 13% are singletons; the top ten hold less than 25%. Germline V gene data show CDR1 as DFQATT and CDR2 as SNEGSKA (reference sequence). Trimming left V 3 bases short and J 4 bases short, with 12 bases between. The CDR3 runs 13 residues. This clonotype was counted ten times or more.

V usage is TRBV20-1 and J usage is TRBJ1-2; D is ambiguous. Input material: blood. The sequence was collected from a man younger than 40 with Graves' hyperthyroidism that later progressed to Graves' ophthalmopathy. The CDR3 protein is CSARTEASYGYTF. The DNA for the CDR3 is TGCAGTGCTAGGACGGAGGCCAGCTATGGCTACACCTTC.